This TCR beta chain was recorded in a study of shared clonotypes between healthy human individuals. Germline V gene sequence: CDR1 SGHTA, CDR2 FQGNSA. V shed 6 bases and J shed 4 bases, with 15 bases lying between them. This CDR3 is built from 15 residues. Measured with immunoSEQ multiplex PCR; TCRdb has only the in-frame clones, and not every one. The table shows under 1,100,000 clones, with 60% to 80% occurring only once. Material for sequencing was memory CD4+ T cells sorted from blood. Subset here: CD45RA-negative fraction. The chain joins TRBV7-2 to TRBJ2-2; D is unresolved. The TCR comes from a young man in good health. The CDR3 region is CASRILGSGTGELFF. The CDR3 nucleotides read TGTGCCAGCAGAATTTTGGGATCGGGCACCGGGGAGCTGTTTTTT.